A selection of T cell receptor beta chains follows, all from one sample in a study of blood T cell repertoires in COVID-19. Generated by immunoSEQ multiplex PCR, the TCRdb table keeps only in-frame clones and is missing some. The data show tens of thousands of clones, about nine tenths seen once. Sequencing used peripheral blood. These receptors came from a man between 65 and 85 years old with active or convalescent COVID-19. Each CDR3 is given with its conserved first and last residue. The D gene is left open where the match is weak. The size entry is marked missing in some rows and otherwise reads once, few, many or a size class.

TRBD1	TRBV30	NA	TRBJ1-6	TGTGCCTGGGGCGAATCCGGGACAGCTAATTCACCCCTCCACTTT	CAWGESGTANSPLHF
TRBD1	TRBV28	NA	TRBJ1-3	TGTGCCAGCAGTTTAGTGGGACAGGGTCAAGATACTGGAAACACCATATATTTT	CASSLVGQGQDTGNTIYF
NA	TRBV19	NA	TRBJ1-1	TGTGCCAGTAGTATACAGATGAACACTGAAGCTTTCTTT	CASSIQMNTEAFF
TRBD1	TRBV2	NA	TRBJ1-5	TGTGCCAGCAGCTACAGGGGGCATCAGCCCCAGCATTTT	CASSYRGHQPQHF
NA	TRBV2	NA	TRBJ1-6	TGTGCCAGCTCCGTGGACATTAGGAGTTCACCCCTCCACTTT	CASSVDIRSSPLHF
NA	TRBV7-2	NA	TRBJ2-5	TGTGCCAGCAGCTTAGCGGGGGGGCTAGAGACCCAGTACTTC	CASSLAGGLETQYF
NA	TRBV6-5	NA	TRBJ1-4	TGTGCCAGCAGTTACAATAGAAATGAAAAACTGTTTTTT	CASSYNRNEKLFF
TRBD1	TRBV2	NA	TRBJ1-4	TGTGCCAGCAGTAAAAACAGGGGGCCGAATGAAAAACTGTTTTTT	CASSKNRGPNEKLFF
TRBD1	TRBV18	once	TRBJ1-1	TGTGCCAGCTCACCACTCAGGGGGCCGACCTCTAACACTGAAGCTTTCTTT	CASSPLRGPTSNTEAFF
NA	TRBV4-1	once	TRBJ1-1	TGCGCCAGCAGCCAAGGGAACAGAATTCCTATGAACACTGAAGCTTTCTTT	CASSQGNRIPMNTEAFF
TRBD1	TRBV5-6	NA	TRBJ1-2	TGTGCCAGCAGCGACAGGGGTCATGGCTACACCTTC	CASSDRGHGYTF
NA	TRBV4-3	NA	TRBJ1-3	TGCGCCAGCAGCCAAGAGTCACAGAGCTCTGGAAACACCATATATTTT	CASSQESQSSGNTIYF
TRBD1	TRBV7-2	NA	TRBJ1-1	TGTGCCAGCAGCCCCCGACAGGGCAGCACTGAAGCTTTCTTT	CASSPRQGSTEAFF
NA	TRBV24-1	once	TRBJ2-1	TGTGCCACCAGTGGGGCGGAGGGCAGCTCCTACAATGAGCAGTTCTTC	CATSGAEGSSYNEQFF
TRBD1	TRBV30	few	TRBJ1-2	TGTGCCTACCCGACAGGGGTTAACTATGGCTACACCTTC	CAYPTGVNYGYTF
TRBD1	TRBV15	NA	TRBJ1-3	TGTGCCACCAGCATACTCCAGGGGGCTGGAAACACCATATATTTT	CATSILQGAGNTIYF
NA	TRBV19	NA	TRBJ1-6	TGTGCCAGTAGTCTTCAGGGCGGGGGGCCTAGTTTGGCACCCCTCCACTTT	CASSLQGGGPSLAPLHF
NA	TRBV7-6	NA	TRBJ1-2	TGTGCCAGCAGCTCCTGGGAGGGGGATGGCTACACCTTC	CASSSWEGDGYTF
NA	TRBV6-5	NA	TRBJ2-5	TGTGCCAGCAGTTACGGATTCGGGGTCCACCAAGAGACCCAGTACTTC	CASSYGFGVHQETQYF
TRBD1	TRBV7-3	NA	TRBJ2-3	TGTGCCAGCAGCTCCCCCGGGACAGCTGGGGATACGCAGTATTTT	CASSSPGTAGDTQYF
TRBD1	TRBV5-5	once	TRBJ2-7	TGTGCCAGCAGCAACCGGGACAGTCCCTACGAGCAGTACTTC	CASSNRDSPYEQYF
TRBD1	TRBV7-2	NA	TRBJ1-2	TGTGCCAGCAGCTTAATAGCAGGACAGGGGTTTCAGTATGGCTACACCTTC	CASSLIAGQGFQYGYTF
NA	TRBV5-6	NA	TRBJ2-3	TGTGCCAGCAGCTTGGACGGGACAGATACGCAGTATTTT	CASSLDGTDTQYF
NA	TRBV5-6	NA	TRBJ1-2	TGTGCCAGCAGCCCGGGACCCGGGGGTGGCTACACCTTC	CASSPGPGGGYTF
NA	TRBV27	once	TRBJ1-2	TGTGCCAACCGGGACACAATACGTTCCAACTATGGCTACACCTTC	CANRDTIRSNYGYTF
NA	TRBV24-1	NA	TRBJ2-1	TGTGCCACCAGTGACCGCCGGGGTTGGGCCTACAATGAGCAGTTCTTC	CATSDRRGWAYNEQFF
TRBD1	TRBV11-2	NA	TRBJ2-5	TGTGCCAGCAGCCCCCTGGGACAGCAAGAGACCCAGTACTTC	CASSPLGQQETQYF
TRBD1	TRBV10-3	NA	TRBJ1-2	TGTGCCATCAGGGACAGGGGAAGCAACCTCGACTATGGCTACACCTTC	CAIRDRGSNLDYGYTF
TRBD1	TRBV15	NA	TRBJ2-7	TGTGCCACCAGCAGAAACCTAGGACAGGGGAACTCCTACGAGCAGTACTTC	CATSRNLGQGNSYEQYF
NA	TRBV3-1/TRBV3-2	once	TRBJ1-6	TGTGCCAGCAGCCACGGGGGGACTTTTATCACTTCACCCCTCCACTTT	CASSHGGTFITSPLHF
TRBD1	TRBV4-3	NA	TRBJ1-1	TGCGCCAGCAGCCAAGATCGAGGAGGAGTGGACAGGGGGTACCAAGCTTTCTTT	CASSQDRGGVDRGYQAFF
NA	TRBV5-4	NA	TRBJ1-1	TGTGCCAGCAGCTTGTCTAGGGGGACAAGCGCGAACACTGAAGCTTTCTTT	CASSLSRGTSANTEAFF
NA	TRBV6-2/TRBV6-3	NA	TRBJ1-1	TGTGCCAGCAGTTCTCAGCGGTCCCAAGGCACTGAAGCTTTCTTT	CASSSQRSQGTEAFF
NA	TRBV19	NA	TRBJ1-1	TGTGCCAGTAGTATAGAGCTGCGTCAGGGGCGGAACACTGAAGCTTTCTTT	CASSIELRQGRNTEAFF
TRBD1	TRBV29-1	NA	TRBJ1-2	TGCAGCGTTGAAGGTGGACAGGAGACTATCTATGGCTACACCTTC	CSVEGGQETIYGYTF